One T cell receptor (beta chain) is described in this entry. The donors gave bone marrow, and they were healthy. The sample comes from a study of cytomegalovirus exposure and HLA in healthy donors. J lost 4 bases, V lost 2 bases, and 7 bases had no gene match. The CDR3 loop spans 16 amino acids. Per germline, CDR1 SEHNR and CDR2 FQNEAQ (reference sequence). The PCR used 60 Vbeta and 13 Jbeta primers. Only in-frame clones appear in the TCRdb table, and some are missing; sequencing was by immunoSEQ multiplex PCR. The table lists 55,000 to 75,000 clones. The rearrangement joins TRBV7-9 to TRBJ2-3; TRBD2 matches 9 bases. The clonotype originates from a male donor in good health and CMV-seronegative. The sample comprised PBMCs. The CDR3 DNA is TGTGCCAGCAGCTTACTAGGCGGGAGGGCCCCAGATACGCAGTATTTT. Its protein is CASSLLGGRAPDTQYF.